This is a list of T cell receptor beta chains from one sample in a study of blood T cell repertoires in COVID-19. Generated by immunoSEQ multiplex PCR, the TCRdb table keeps only in-frame clones and is missing some. The sample lists under 300,000 clones, roughly four fifths occurring once. The sample taken for sequencing was PBMCs or T cells enriched from blood (not recorded which). The receptors derive from a middle-aged man who had recovered from COVID-19. The CDR3 runs from the conserved cysteine through the conserved F or W. D genes are given only for firm matches. Size tells how often a clone was seen (once, few, many) or the class of an expanded clone, and some rows leave it out.

TRBV5-4	14	-	-	TRBJ1-1	TGTGCCAGCAGCTTGATCGGGAATTCACGTGAAGCTTTCTTT	CASSLIGNSREAFF
TRBV28	19	TRBD1	few	TRBJ2-1	TGTGCCAGCAGTTTATGGACACCACGGACAGGGAGGTCCTACAATGAGCAGTTCTTC	CASSLWTPRTGRSYNEQFF
TRBV30	14	TRBD1	-	TRBJ1-2	TGTGCCTGGAGTTCGTCGGGACAGTCCTATGGCTACACCTTC	CAWSSSGQSYGYTF
TRBV7-7	14	TRBD1	once	TRBJ2-5	TGTGCTAGCAGCTTAAACAGGGGGCAGGAGACCCAGTACTTC	CASSLNRGQETQYF
TRBV10-3	14	TRBD2	-	TRBJ2-1	TGTGCCATCAGTTTAAGCGGGGGGTGGAATGAGCAGTTCTTC	CAISLSGGWNEQFF
TRBV7-2	14	-	-	TRBJ2-5	TGTGCCAGCACCGTACCAGGGCTCCCAGAGACCCAGTACTTC	CASTVPGLPETQYF
TRBV19	14	TRBD1	-	TRBJ1-5	TGTGCCAGTAGTATAGGACAGGGTTATCAGCCCCAGCATTTT	CASSIGQGYQPQHF
TRBV27	14	TRBD1	-	TRBJ1-1	TGTGCCAGCAGTTTTAACAGGGGATCCACTGAAGCTTTCTTT	CASSFNRGSTEAFF
TRBV11-2	14	TRBD2	-	TRBJ2-3	TGTGCCAGCAGCGCTAGCGGGGGGGGCGTAACGCAGTATTTT	CASSASGGGVTQYF
TRBV19	14	TRBD1	once	TRBJ1-3	TGTGCCACTCGAGGGGGCGTCTCTGGAAACACCATATATTTT	CATRGGVSGNTIYF
TRBV3-1/TRBV3-2	15	-	-	TRBJ1-1	TGTGCCAGCAGCCCGACCGGCGGCCCGCTCTCCGAAGCTTTCTTT	CASSPTGGPLSEAFF
TRBV25-1	12	TRBD1	-	TRBJ2-7	TGTGCCAGCAGGACAGGGCGGGACGAGCAGTACTTC	CASRTGRDEQYF
TRBV25-1	15	-	-	TRBJ1-3	TGTGCCAGCAGTGAAATTCGGGGTTCTGGAAACACCATATATTTT	CASSEIRGSGNTIYF
TRBV10-2	12	-	-	TRBJ2-6	TGCGCCAGTTACTCTGGGGCCAACGTCCTGACTTTC	CASYSGANVLTF
TRBV7-9	18	-	-	TRBJ2-5	TGTGCCAGCAGCACCCGGCCGGGGATGGGCCACCTACAAGAGACCCAGTACTTC	CASSTRPGMGHLQETQYF
TRBV24-1	14	-	-	TRBJ2-2	TGTGCCACCAGTGAAGCCAGGGCGGCCGGGGAGCTGTTTTTT	CATSEARAAGELFF
TRBV11-2	16	-	-	TRBJ2-5	TGTGCCAGCAGCTTAGAATTTAGCGGAATCCAAGAGACCCAGTACTTC	CASSLEFSGIQETQYF